These 7 T cell receptor delta chains were all obtained from the same sample, sequenced in a study of Vδ1+ human thymocytes. RNA was extracted from the cells and then reverse transcribed. CDR3 amplicons came from multiplex PCR with pooled V-gene forward and constant-region reverse primers. TCRdb reanalysed the multiplex PCR reads with CATT. This table has 70,000 or so delta-chain clones, approximately 37% appearing once. Study-wide results and caveats: In the thymus, TRG and TRD repertoires looked highly polyclonal with Gaussian CDR3 lengths.

Their recognized antigens are unknown. Material for sequencing was Vdelta1+ gamma-delta thymocytes from the thymus. This sample's subset: FACS-sorted CD3+ TCRalphabeta- TCRVdelta1+ TCRVdelta2- thymocytes. The receptors were gathered from a boy in the first two years of life who had congenital heart surgery.

The chain links TRDV1 to TRDJ1; 9 nucleotides agree with TRDD3. The CDR3 totals 17 residues. Germline V gives CDR1 TSWWSYY, CDR2 QGS. Unmatched junction bases numbered 9, after V lost 0 bases and J lost 4 bases. The CDR3 is CALGELWWGIWSDKLIF. The CDR3 DNA is TGTGCTCTTGGGGAACTATGGTGGGGGATATGGAGCGATAAACTCATCTTT.

The chain couples TRDV1 to TRDJ1; 8 nucleotides align to TRDD2. CDR3 size: 19 residues. CDR1 is TSWWSYY and CDR2 is QGS in the germline V gene. Unmatched junction bases numbered 16, after V lost 2 bases and J lost 2 bases. The CDR3, as DNA: TGTGCTCTTGGGGAAGAATCCCTTCCTATCCGGCACGGGACCGATAAACTCATCTTT. The encoded protein is CALGEESLPIRHGTDKLIF.

This clone turned up a few times. The rearrangement uses TRDV1 and TRDJ1; D possibly corresponds to TRDD3 (5 bases). V lost 2 bases to trimming and J lost 1 base, with 29 bases between them. The CDR3 has 21 amino acids. The germline V gene encodes CDR1 TSWWSYY and CDR2 QGS. DNA for the CDR3: TGTGCTCTTGGGGAAGCTCTCTCTCCGTACTGGTCGATCCGATTCACCGATAAACTCATCTTT. This translates into CALGEALSPYWSIRFTDKLIF.

A few counts support this clone. This sample also contains other DNA sequences that code for the same CDR3. V gene TRDV1 combines with J gene TRDJ1; D gene unclear. Germline CDR1 TSWWSYY, CDR2 QGS. V dropped 1 base and J dropped 2 bases, with 5 bases sitting between them. CDR3 length equals 13 residues. CDR3 amino acids: CALGEPGTDKLIF. The CDR3 DNA is TGTGCTCTTGGGGAACCGGGTACCGATAAACTCATCTTT.

The J gene is TRDJ1, the V gene TRDV1; 10 bases fit TRDD3. CDR1 and CDR2 (germline): TSWWSYY, QGS. The CDR3 consists of 19 residues. Unmatched junction bases numbered 15, after V lost 1 base and J lost 4 bases. CDR3: CALGERFPRLHWGIDKLIF. As DNA, the CDR3 is TGTGCTCTTGGGGAACGATTCCCTAGGCTTCACTGGGGGATCGATAAACTCATCTTT.

This chain uses TRDV1 with TRDJ1, with D perhaps matching TRDD3 (5 bases). Trimming removed 0 bases at V and 3 bases at J, with 32 bases between. CDR1 and CDR2 from the germline V gene are TSWWSYY and QGS. This CDR3 comprises 22 residues. This CDR3 reads CALGELERYWPQLSSLPDKLIF. In DNA, the CDR3 is TGTGCTCTTGGGGAACTCGAAAGGTACTGGCCTCAACTCAGCTCTCTTCCCGATAAACTCATCTTT.

V usage is TRDV1 and J usage is TRDJ1, with D perhaps matching TRDD3 (5 bases). The CDR3 is 16 amino acids. V dropped 3 bases and J dropped 3 bases, with 17 bases sitting between them. Germline CDR1 reads TSWWSYY; CDR2 reads QGS. The CDR3 here is CALGDPRGPPADKLIF. CDR3 DNA: TGTGCTCTTGGGGACCCCAGGGGGCCCCCAGCCGATAAACTCATCTTT.